A single sample gave rise to the 18 T cell receptor beta chains below, sequenced in a study of response to subunit inactivated influenza vaccine. TCRdb independently ran MiXCR on the RT-PCR reads; one entry per CDR3 protein. Of 450,000 to 500,000 distinct CDR3 sequences in the sample, 10% to 11% are singletons; the top ten hold roughly 12%. Source: PBMCs from blood, taken more than 35 days after vaccination. Receptor source: a man aged 50-60 years who received an inactivated influenza vaccine.

The chain combines TRBV5-1 with TRBJ2-1, with 8 bases that match TRBD2. The J segment lost 8 bases and the V segment lost 0 bases, leaving 10 bases of the junction unmatched. This CDR3 region has 16 residues. CDR1 is SGHRS and CDR2 is YFSETQ in the germline V gene. The CDR3 nucleotides read TGCGCCAGCAGCTTGGCCGCGGCTAGCGGGTACGATGAGCAGTTCTTC. Translation gives CASSLAAASGYDEQFF. Complete variable domain (other parts from reference TRBV5-1 and TRBJ2-1): KAGVTQTPRYLIKTRGQQVTLSCSPISGHRSVSWYQQTPGQGLQFLFEYFSETQRNKGNFPGRFSGRQFSNSRSEMNVSTLELGDSALYLCASSLAAASGYDEQFFGPGTRLTVL.

The chain links TRBV12-3 or TRBV12-4 to TRBJ2-7; D is unresolved. The CDR3 contains 12 residues. The ends were cut back, 3 bases at V and 5 bases at J, with 8 bases in the middle. As DNA, the CDR3 is TGTGCCAGCAGTTTTTCCGTGAACGAGCAGTACTTC. Translation gives CASSFSVNEQYF.

This clonotype appeared many times. The rearrangement links TRBV20-1 to TRBJ1-4, with 9 bases fitting TRBD1. Unmatched junction bases numbered 3, after V lost 0 bases and J lost 7 bases. From germline, CDR1 is DFQATT and CDR2 SNEGSKA (reference sequence). CDR3 length equals 14 residues. CDR3 DNA: TGCAGTGCTAGAGATTCGGGACAGGGTGAAAAACTGTTTTTT. This sequence encodes CSARDSGQGEKLFF.

This clonotype showed up many times. The V call is TRBV5-1, the J call TRBJ1-6, with 9 bases identical to TRBD1. Germline V gives CDR1 SGHRS, CDR2 YFSETQ. This CDR3 has 14 residues. V lost 0 bases, J lost 8 bases, and 0 bases stayed unmatched. CDR3: CASSLDRGHSPLHF. CDR3 nucleotides: TGCGCCAGCAGCTTGGACAGGGGGCATTCACCCCTCCACTTT.

This chain connects TRBV10-3 to TRBJ2-1, with TRBD2 matching 7 bases. Germline V gene data show CDR1 as ENHRY and CDR2 as SYGVKD. CDR3 size: 14 residues. Trimming took 4 bases from V and 6 from J; bases not matched to a gene: 6. DNA of the CDR3: TGTGCCATCAGTGGGACTAGTTCTCCCAATGAGCAGTTCTTC. It translates to CAISGTSSPNEQFF.

The table lists this clonotype with a few counts. The CDR3 DNA reads as TGTGCCAGCAGTGCCCAGGGGGGATCCGGGGAGCTGTTTTTT. Translating it yields CASSAQGGSGELFF. This chain joins TRBV6-1 and TRBJ2-2; maybe TRBD1 (7 bases). This CDR3 spans 14 amino acids. Germline V gene sequence: CDR1 MNHNS, CDR2 SASEGT. The germline V and J ends were trimmed by 4 bases and 6 bases, with 12 bases remaining between them.

This clonotype was counted between two and nine times. V is TRBV29-1 and J is TRBJ2-2, with D hard to call. Germline-derived CDR1 and CDR2 are SQVTM and ANQGSEA. V dropped 1 base and J dropped 5 bases, with 11 bases sitting between them. This CDR3 spans 14 amino acids. Here the CDR3 reads CSVEGPGRTGELFF. In DNA, the CDR3 is TGCAGCGTTGAAGGTCCGGGTCGGACCGGGGAGCTGTTTTTT.

The V and J genes are TRBV6-2 or TRBV6-3 and TRBJ2-3, with D possibly being TRBD1 (6 bases). V was pared by 8 bases and J by 2 bases, with 20 bases between. Germline V gene data show CDR1 as MNHEY and CDR2 as SVGEGT. This CDR3 comprises 16 residues. CDR3 region: CASHGGPGEVTDTQYF. The CDR3 bases are TGTGCCAGCCACGGTGGGCCAGGGGAAGTCACAGATACGCAGTATTTT.

Remarks on this clonotype: A much larger clone differs from this one at a single base, so this may be a read error. This chain joins TRBV12-3 or TRBV12-4 and TRBJ2-5; D is ambiguous. CDR3 size: 13 residues. CDR3 amino acids: CACSSQVQETQYF. For the CDR3, the DNA is TGTGCCTGCAGTTCCCAGGTCCAAGAGACCCAGTACTTC.

This clonotype was detected many times. J is TRBJ2-2 and V is TRBV12-3 or TRBV12-4; D is ambiguous. Trimming stripped 1 base from V and 7 bases from J, with 7 bases between. The CDR3 is made up of 13 amino acids. The CDR3 protein is CASSLGAYGELFF. The CDR3 nucleotides read TGTGCCAGCAGTTTAGGGGCGTACGGGGAGCTGTTTTTT.

This clonotype was counted ten times or more. CDR3: CASSDSTFRSGANVLTF. The CDR3 DNA reads as TGCGCCAGCAGTGACTCGACCTTTAGGTCTGGGGCCAACGTCCTGACTTTC. J is TRBJ2-6 and V is TRBV10-2; D remains ambiguous. Per the germline V gene, CDR1 is WSHSY and CDR2 is SAAADI. This CDR3 has 17 residues. The V end was cut by 3 bases, the J end by 1 base, with 13 bases between.

This clonotype was detected ten times or more. V and J are TRBV10-3 and TRBJ2-1; D unclear. CDR3 length: 12 amino acids. The germline V and J ends were trimmed by 6 bases and 3 bases, with 6 bases remaining between them. Germline V lookup: CDR1 ENHRY, CDR2 SYGVKD. The CDR3, as DNA: TGTGCCATCAGCGTTATCTACAATGAGCAGTTCTTC. Amino acid sequence: CAISVIYNEQFF.

This clonotype was picked up many times. The chain is built from TRBV7-2 and TRBJ2-7; possibly TRBD1 for D (6 bases). Germline CDR1 is SGHTA and CDR2 is FQGNSA. The CDR3 consists of 14 residues. V gave up 0 bases and J gave up 1 base, with 7 bases separating them. The CDR3 region has the DNA TGTGCCAGCAGCTTAGCAACAGGGTCCTACGAGCAGTACTTC. Amino acid sequence: CASSLATGSYEQYF.

The chain joins TRBV5-1 to TRBJ2-3; 7 bases are a match to TRBD2. V shed 5 bases and J 0 bases; nucleotides not matched to a gene: 9. There are 16 residues in the CDR3. Germline lookup yields CDR1 SGHRS and CDR2 YFSETQ. The CDR3 nucleotides are TGCGCCAGCAGACGACCGGGTAGCGGGAGCACAGATACGCAGTATTTT. This encodes CASRRPGSGSTDTQYF.

This clonotype was seen many times. The gene calls are TRBV5-1 and TRBJ1-1; D is undetermined. Trimming took off 0 bases at V and 1 base at J, with 4 bases between the two ends. The CDR3 is made up of 13 amino acids. CDR1 SGHRS and CDR2 YFSETQ come from the germline V gene. This CDR3 reads CASSLVANTEAFF. CDR3 sequence (DNA): TGCGCCAGCAGCTTGGTGGCGAACACTGAAGCTTTCTTT.

The V and J genes are TRBV20-1 and TRBJ2-1, with TRBD2 identical over 7 bases. CDR1 and CDR2 (germline): DFQATT, SNEGSKA (reference sequence). There are 14 residues in the CDR3. V shed 3 bases and J 7 bases; nucleotides not matched to a gene: 9. CDR3 in DNA: TGCAGTGCTAGTTTGGCGGGAGAATGGAATGAGCAGTTCTTC. The encoded protein is CSASLAGEWNEQFF.

This clonotype was counted at least ten times. This sequence joins TRBV9 and TRBJ2-1, with 12 bases identical to TRBD1. The CDR3 has 17 residues. Germline V gene lookup returns CDR1 SGDLS and CDR2 YYNGEE. Germline trimming cut 6 bases from V and 2 bases from J; bases unmatched to any gene: 9. The CDR3 sequence is CASNARDRGLAYNEQFF. The CDR3, as DNA: TGTGCCAGCAACGCAAGGGACAGGGGGCTAGCCTACAATGAGCAGTTCTTC.

This clonotype was found a few times. This chain joins TRBV4-3 and TRBJ2-7; D ambiguous. Germline values: CDR1 LGHNA, CDR2 YSLEER. The CDR3 runs 15 residues. Deletions cut 0 bases from V and 2 bases from J, with 11 bases between. CDR3 residues: CASSQDPVTTYEQYF. As DNA, the CDR3 is TGCGCCAGCAGCCAAGATCCCGTCACAACCTACGAGCAGTACTTC.